Shown below are 24 T cell receptor beta chains from a single sample sequenced in a study of blood T cell repertoires in COVID-19. Data came from immunoSEQ multiplex PCR; TCRdb stores just in-frame clones and leaves some out. Found here are about 83,000 clones, 75% to 90% of them singletons; the top ten hold over 2.5%. Sequenced material: peripheral blood. The receptors were sampled from a woman in her forties or fifties with active or convalescent COVID-19.

The chain is built from TRBV4-1 and TRBJ1-2; maybe TRBD1 (6 bases). V dropped 0 bases and J dropped 0 bases, with 11 bases sitting between them. Germline V CDR1 and CDR2: MGHRA, YSYEKL. The CDR3 runs 16 residues. CDR3 sequence: CASSQEGTLSNYGYTF. In nucleotides, the CDR3 is TGCGCCAGCAGCCAAGAGGGGACACTTTCTAACTATGGCTACACCTTC.

J is TRBJ2-5 and V is TRBV11-3, with D perhaps matching TRBD1 (5 bases). This CDR3 has 13 residues. Germline values: CDR1 SGHNT, CDR2 YENEEA. With 4 bases removed from V and 0 bases from J, the gap between germline ends came to 6 bases. This chain's CDR3 is CASSSTDQETQYF. The CDR3 DNA follows: TGTGCCAGCAGCTCGACAGACCAAGAGACCCAGTACTTC.

The chain combines TRBV5-4 with TRBJ2-3; 14 nucleotides agree with TRBD2. CDR1 and CDR2 (germline): SGHNT, YYREEE (reference sequence). The V gene end was trimmed by 3 bases and the J gene end by 5 bases; junction bases not matched to a gene: 8. The CDR3 has 17 residues. In DNA form, the CDR3 reads TGTGCCAGCAGCTCCTACCGGACTAGCGGGGGGATAGATACGCAGTATTTT. This encodes CASSSYRTSGGIDTQYF.

This chain links TRBV7-3 with TRBJ2-3; TRBD2 is a possible D gene (6 bases). The V end lost 2 bases, the J end lost 9 bases, and 6 bases lay between the germline ends. This CDR3 comprises 11 residues. CDR1 is SGHTA and CDR2 is FQGTGA in the germline V gene. The CDR3: CASSLRGTQYF. CDR3 in DNA: TGTGCCAGCAGCTTACGGGGGACGCAGTATTTT.

The V call is TRBV6-5, the J call TRBJ1-3, with 8 nucleotides matching TRBD1. This CDR3 is 14 amino acids long. Germline V gene lookup returns CDR1 MNHEY and CDR2 SVGAGI. V was clipped by 6 bases and J by 2 bases; unmatched bases: 3. In DNA, the CDR3 is TGTGCCAGCAGACAACAGGGGGCTGGAAACACCATATATTTT. Its translation: CASRQQGAGNTIYF.

The chain combines TRBV9 with TRBJ2-6, with D possibly matching TRBD1 (5 bases). Germline CDR1 is SGDLS and CDR2 is YYNGEE. This CDR3 region has 14 residues. V dropped 3 bases and J dropped 13 bases, with 17 bases sitting between them. The CDR3 DNA follows: TGTGCCAGCAGCGCAGGACAATTGGGGCCGGTCCTGACTTTC. It specifies CASSAGQLGPVLTF.

V is TRBV3-1 (or the pseudogene TRBV3-2) and J is TRBJ2-5; 7 positions match TRBD1. This CDR3 comprises 13 residues. The germline V gene has CDR1 LGHDT and CDR2 YNNKEL (reference sequence). V lost 3 bases and J lost 2; bases outside the gene matches: 0. The CDR3 loop is CASSQGQQETQYF. The CDR3 bases are TGTGCCAGCAGCCAGGGACAGCAAGAGACCCAGTACTTC.

The V call is TRBV30, the J call TRBJ1-2, with 9 positions matching TRBD1. The germline CDR1 and CDR2 sequences are GTSNPN and SVGIG (reference sequence). This CDR3 has 13 residues. Trimming took 3 bases from V and 4 from J; bases not matched to a gene: 3. CDR3 sequence: CAWRTQGAYGYTF. The CDR3 coding sequence is TGTGCCTGGAGAACACAGGGGGCCTATGGCTACACCTTC.

V is TRBV10-3 and J is TRBJ2-3; D is possibly TRBD2 (6 bases). Deletions cut 5 bases from V and 2 bases from J, with 14 bases between. The length of the CDR3 is 15 residues. Germline loops: CDR1 ENHRY, CDR2 SYGVKD. The CDR3 DNA follows: TGTGCCATCAGTACGGGCGGGGCCCACACAGATACGCAGTATTTT. Amino acids: CAISTGGAHTDTQYF.

The chain employs TRBV7-9 and TRBJ1-2; D may be TRBD1 (6 bases). This CDR3 region has 14 residues. The V and J ends lost 6 bases and 4 bases respectively, with 15 bases between them. CDR1 is SEHNR and CDR2 is FQNEAQ in the germline V gene (reference sequence). The CDR3 spells CASSQWTDSYGYTF. In nucleotides, the CDR3 is TGTGCCAGCAGTCAGTGGACAGATTCCTATGGCTACACCTTC. Supplemented by reference TRBV7-9 and TRBJ1-2, the full variable domain reads DTGVSQNPRHKITKRGQNVTFRCDPISEHNRLYWYRQTLGQGPEFLTYFQNEAQLEKSRLLSDRFSAERPKGSFSTLEIQRTEQGDSAMYLCASSQWTDSYGYTFGSGTRLTVV.

The rearrangement uses TRBV6-1 and TRBJ1-2; 7 positions agree with TRBD1. V dropped 4 bases and J dropped 7; count of bases not matched to a gene: 15. This CDR3 comprises 16 residues. CDR1 and CDR2 (germline): MNHNS, SASEGT. The CDR3 spells CASSAYQDRPPGGYTF. In DNA form, the CDR3 reads TGTGCCAGCAGTGCATATCAGGACAGGCCGCCGGGTGGCTACACCTTC.

This clone was counted only a few times. This CDR3 reads CASSVAWGLNTEAFF. CDR3 bases: TGTGCCAGCAGCGTAGCGTGGGGCCTGAACACTGAAGCTTTCTTT. This chain links TRBV9 with TRBJ1-1; D possibly corresponds to TRBD1 (5 bases). Germline V lookup: CDR1 SGDLS, CDR2 YYNGEE. V lost 0 bases to trimming and J lost 0 bases, with 9 bases between them. The CDR3 totals 15 residues.

The chain combines TRBV9 with TRBJ2-4; the match to TRBD1 covers 7 bases. From germline, CDR1 is SGDLS and CDR2 YYNGEE. There are 16 residues in the CDR3. The junction had 5 bases not matched to a gene; V was cut back by 0 bases and J by 2 bases. The CDR3 sequence is CASSVGAGGTKNIQYF. For the CDR3, the DNA is TGTGCCAGCAGCGTAGGGGCAGGGGGAACCAAAAACATTCAGTACTTC.

The chain carries TRBV24-1 and TRBJ1-2; 10 nucleotides align to TRBD1. The V and J ends lost 4 bases and 6 bases, in that order; junction bases with no gene match: 1. The CDR3 runs to 13 residues. The germline V gene has CDR1 KGHDR and CDR2 SFDVKD. The CDR3, as DNA: TGTGCCACCAGTGACGGACAGGGGGATGGCTACACCTTC. It codes for CATSDGQGDGYTF.

This chain links TRBV7-2 with TRBJ2-2; possibly TRBD2 for D (6 bases). This CDR3 has 15 residues. V was clipped by 5 bases and J by 0 bases, with 10 bases between them. Germline V CDR1 and CDR2: SGHTA, FQGNSA. The CDR3 here is CASSGGATNTGELFF. The CDR3 DNA sequence: TGTGCCAGCAGCGGCGGGGCTACGAACACCGGGGAGCTGTTTTTT.

The chain employs TRBV6-4 and TRBJ1-2; a weak D match, TRBD1 (5 bases). This CDR3 is built from 14 residues. The germline CDR1 and CDR2 sequences are MRHNA and SNTAGT. V was shortened by 6 bases and J by 8 bases, with 19 bases between the two germline ends. Here the CDR3 DNA reads TGTGCCAGCAGGGGGGGAAGGGGCCCGAGAGGCTACACCTTC. This encodes CASRGGRGPRGYTF.

This clone was observed a handful of times. The V gene is TRBV7-8, the J gene TRBJ1-4; 9 bases map to TRBD1. CDR1 and CDR2 from the germline V gene are SGHVS and FQNEAQ. With V trimmed by 4 bases and J by 8 bases, 8 bases remained unmatched. The CDR3 length is 15 residues. The CDR3 DNA reads as TGTGCCAGCAGCTACCTGGGACAGGGAGGGGAAAAACTGTTTTTT. It encodes CASSYLGQGGEKLFF. The full variable domain, in which reference TRBV7-8 and TRBJ1-4 provide the parts outside the CDR3, is GAGVSQSPRYKVAKRGQDVALRCDPISGHVSLFWYQQALGQGPEFLTYFQNEAQLDKSGLPSDRFFAERPEGSVSTLKIQRTQQEDSAVYLCASSYLGQGGEKLFFGSGTQLSVL.

The genes are TRBV11-2 and TRBJ1-6, with 9 bases fitting TRBD1. Trimming removed 4 bases from V and 7 bases from J; junction bases left unmatched: 8. Germline CDR1 is SGHAT and CDR2 is FQNNGV. There are 16 residues in the CDR3. This CDR3 reads CASSYLTGTGNSPLHF. Here the CDR3 DNA reads TGTGCCAGCAGCTACTTGACCGGGACAGGGAATTCACCCCTCCACTTT.

The V gene is TRBV6-6, the J gene TRBJ2-7; TRBD1 aligns across 7 bases. The V and J ends lost 5 bases and 6 bases, in that order; junction bases with no gene match: 7. Germline V CDR1 and CDR2: MNHNY, SVGAGI (reference sequence). The length of the CDR3 is 13 residues. This CDR3 is CASSQGRGSEQYF. CDR3 bases: TGTGCCAGCAGTCAGGGCAGGGGGAGCGAGCAGTACTTC.

The J gene is TRBJ1-4, the V gene TRBV7-6, with D possibly being TRBD1 (5 bases). Per germline, CDR1 SGHVS and CDR2 FNYEAQ. Between the trimmed V and J ends, which lost 5 bases and 7 bases, there was a span of 17 bases. The CDR3 totals 15 residues. As DNA, the CDR3 is TGTGCCAGCAGCCCACCACGGGGGAAGGGTGAAAAACTGTTTTTT. It codes for CASSPPRGKGEKLFF.

The J gene is TRBJ2-5, the V gene TRBV30, with a weak D call TRBD2 (5 bases). Germline-derived CDR1 and CDR2 are GTSNPN and SVGIG (reference sequence). The CDR3 is made up of 12 amino acids. With 4 bases removed from V and 2 bases from J, the gap between germline ends came to 8 bases. CDR3 loop: CAWNAGQETQYF. CDR3 bases: TGTGCCTGGAATGCGGGTCAAGAGACCCAGTACTTC.

This chain connects TRBV6-6 to TRBJ1-1, with D possibly TRBD1 on 5 matching bases. The V gene lost 3 bases and the J gene lost 7 bases, with 6 bases spanning the gap. CDR1 is MNHNY and CDR2 is SVGAGI in the germline V gene (reference sequence). The CDR3 length is 11 residues. The CDR3 region is CASSYRGEAFF. As DNA, the CDR3 is TGTGCCAGCAGTTATAGGGGTGAAGCTTTCTTT.

V and J are TRBV3-1 (or the pseudogene TRBV3-2) and TRBJ1-2, with 8 bases lining up with TRBD1. CDR3 length equals 16 residues. The germline gives CDR1 LGHDT, CDR2 YNNKEL (reference sequence). J gave up 0 bases and V 4 bases, and 7 bases lay outside the gene matches. CDR3 sequence reads: CASSLGQASANYGYTF. The CDR3 nucleotides are TGTGCCAGCAGCCTGGGACAGGCTTCAGCTAACTATGGCTACACCTTC.

The chain employs TRBV9 and TRBJ1-4, with a tentative D call TRBD1 (5 bases). Trimming stripped 4 bases from V and 7 bases from J, with 20 bases between. Germline CDR1 is SGDLS and CDR2 is YYNGEE. The CDR3 covers 16 residues. CDR3 sequence reads: CASSTGSGQGSEKLFF. The CDR3 coding sequence is TGTGCCAGCAGCACCGGATCAGGGCAGGGCAGTGAAAAACTGTTTTTT.